A single sample is the source of the 21 T cell receptor beta chains below, sequenced in a study of cytomegalovirus exposure and HLA in healthy donors. Researchers ran the PCR with 60 Vbeta and 13 Jbeta primers. Some clones are missing from TCRdb's copy, which holds only in-frame ones; the method was immunoSEQ multiplex PCR. The data show 65,000 to 75,000 clones, roughly 72% seen once. The specimen sequenced was PBMCs. All receptors come from a man in his fifties in good health and CMV-seronegative.

The gene calls are TRBV6-1 and TRBJ2-7; 12 bases map to TRBD1. V lost 1 base to trimming and J lost 8 bases; unmatched junction nucleotides: 6. CDR1 and CDR2 from the germline V gene are MNHNS and SASEGT. CDR3 length equals 15 residues. DNA for the CDR3: TGTGCCAGCAGTGAAGGAGGGACAGGGGGCGCGAAGCAGTACTTC. Protein sequence: CASSEGGTGGAKQYF.

This clone was observed a few times. The chain couples TRBV19 to TRBJ1-2; TRBD1 agrees at 9 bases. V trimming: 3 bases; J trimming: 4 bases; junction bases outside the gene matches: 6. Germline lookup yields CDR1 LNHDA and CDR2 SQIVND (reference sequence). There are 15 residues in the CDR3. This chain's CDR3 is CASSITGGMGYGYTF. In DNA, the CDR3 is TGTGCCAGTAGTATCACAGGGGGCATGGGCTATGGCTACACCTTC.

Only one count was recorded for this clone. The chain recombines TRBV7-9 with TRBJ2-3; D may be TRBD1 (6 bases). This CDR3 spans 15 amino acids. V gave up 5 bases and J gave up 6 bases, with 18 bases separating them. Germline CDR1 and CDR2: SEHNR and FQNEAQ (reference sequence). This CDR3 is CASSHWGQVTDTQYF. The CDR3 DNA reads as TGTGCCAGCAGCCACTGGGGGCAGGTTACGGATACGCAGTATTTT.

The chain recombines TRBV25-1 with TRBJ2-5; 10 nucleotides line up with TRBD1. The V gene's germline CDR1 is MGHDK and CDR2 SYGVNS. The CDR3 has 14 amino acids. The CDR3, as DNA: TGTGCTAAAGCTAGACAGGGGGCGAGGGAGACCCAGTACTTC. This translates into CAKARQGARETQYF.

The rearrangement links TRBV5-1 to TRBJ1-1; D not resolved. This CDR3 contains 15 residues. Trimming removed 0 bases at V and 2 bases at J, with 11 bases between. CDR1 and CDR2 from the germline V gene are SGHRS and YFSETQ. The CDR3 sequence: CASSLAGSGNTEAFF. Written as DNA, the CDR3 is TGCGCCAGCAGCTTGGCGGGCAGCGGCAACACTGAAGCTTTCTTT.

This clone was observed once. The V and J genes are TRBV6-4 and TRBJ2-1; the D gene is possibly TRBD1 (6 bases). The CDR3 loop spans 18 amino acids. V lost 2 bases and J lost 0, with 17 bases in between. Germline V gives CDR1 MRHNA, CDR2 SNTAGT. This chain's CDR3 is CASSDKLTGSSSYNEQFF. For the CDR3, the DNA is TGTGCCAGCAGTGACAAACTAACAGGGTCGAGCTCCTACAATGAGCAGTTCTTC.

The chain is built from TRBV7-9 and TRBJ2-1, with 7 positions matching TRBD2. In germline, CDR1 is SEHNR, CDR2 FQNEAQ (reference sequence). This CDR3 comprises 15 residues. The V and J ends lost 3 bases and 8 bases, in that order; junction bases with no gene match: 10. The CDR3 nucleotides read TGTGCCAGCAGCTTGGGCGTCTTGGGGGGGTATGAGCAGTTCTTC. Translation gives CASSLGVLGGYEQFF. The full variable domain, its missing parts supplied by reference TRBV7-9 and TRBJ2-1, is DTGVSQNPRHKITKRGQNVTFRCDPISEHNRLYWYRQTLGQGPEFLTYFQNEAQLEKSRLLSDRFSAERPKGSFSTLEIQRTEQGDSAMYLCASSLGVLGGYEQFFGPGTRLTVL.

The DNA of the CDR3 is TGTGCCAGCAGCGTAGCGTCTAGCGGCGAGCGCACAGATACGCAGTATTTT. Protein sequence: CASSVASSGERTDTQYF. This sequence joins TRBV9 and TRBJ2-3; TRBD2 matches at 7 bases. Germline V lookup: CDR1 SGDLS, CDR2 YYNGEE. V lost 0 bases and J lost 1; bases outside the gene matches: 8. The CDR3 contains 17 residues.

V gene TRBV6-1 combines with J gene TRBJ1-5; D unresolved. In germline, CDR1 is MNHNS, CDR2 SASEGT. The CDR3 is 14 amino acids. The V and J ends lost 2 bases and 7 bases respectively, with 12 bases between them. The chain's CDR3 is CASSEMPEGQPQHF. For the CDR3, the DNA is TGTGCCAGCAGTGAAATGCCCGAGGGACAGCCCCAGCATTTT.

The chain is built from TRBV18 and TRBJ2-1, with 11 bases identical to TRBD2. J lost 4 bases, V lost 4 bases, and 3 bases had no gene match. The germline V gene has CDR1 KGHSH and CDR2 LQKENI. The CDR3 sequence is 15 residues long. CDR3 bases: TGTGCCAGCTCACTCGGACTAGCGGGTTACAATGAGCAGTTCTTC. This translates into CASSLGLAGYNEQFF.

This clone was seen a handful of times. This chain links TRBV5-1 with TRBJ1-2; D is uncertain. Trimming pared 0 bases from V and 2 bases from J, leaving 8 bases between. This CDR3 contains 14 residues. From germline, CDR1 is SGHRS and CDR2 YFSETQ. CDR3 sequence (DNA): TGCGCCAGCAGCTTGGACCCGAGGAACTATGGCTACACCTTC. Residues: CASSLDPRNYGYTF.

A single count supports this clone. The V gene is TRBV5-1, the J gene TRBJ2-3; 7 positions agree with TRBD1. Germline trimming cut 8 bases from V and 2 bases from J; bases unmatched to any gene: 11. CDR1 is SGHRS and CDR2 is YFSETQ in the germline V gene. The CDR3 extends over 15 amino acids. In DNA form, the CDR3 reads TGCGCCAGTACAACAGGGGAACCCCACACAGATACGCAGTATTTT. It yields the protein CASTTGEPHTDTQYF.

This clone was observed a handful of times. The chain uses TRBV11-2 and TRBJ1-1; TRBD1 might be the D (6 bases). V was shortened by 4 bases and J by 6 bases, with 12 bases between the two germline ends. Germline values: CDR1 SGHAT, CDR2 FQNNGV. There are 13 residues in the CDR3. The CDR3 bases are TGTGCCAGCAGCTCGGGGGGCGGATCTGAAGCTTTCTTT. Protein: CASSSGGGSEAFF.

The chain is built from TRBV9 and TRBJ2-5, with a tentative D call TRBD2 (6 bases). The CDR3 covers 14 residues. Looked up from germline, CDR1 is SGDLS and CDR2 is YYNGEE. The V end lost 3 bases, the J end lost 5 bases, and 14 bases lay between the germline ends. This chain's CDR3 is CASSGYGTLETQYF. Written as DNA, the CDR3 is TGTGCCAGCAGCGGTTACGGGACTTTGGAGACCCAGTACTTC.

The chain is built from TRBV6-1 and TRBJ2-1, with 8 bases lining up with TRBD2. The CDR3 contains 16 residues. J lost 7 bases, V lost 3 bases, and 11 bases had no gene match. Germline V CDR1 and CDR2: MNHNS, SASEGT. DNA of the CDR3: TGTGCCAGCAGTGACCGCTGGGCGGGAGGCAAGAATGAGCAGTTCTTC. Its translation is CASSDRWAGGKNEQFF.

The chain is built from TRBV5-1 and TRBJ1-1; 7 bases fit TRBD1. The CDR3 is made up of 14 amino acids. Trimming removed 2 bases from V and 3 bases from J; junction bases left unmatched: 4. From germline, CDR1 is SGHRS and CDR2 YFSETQ. The CDR3 loop is CASSLGQEYTEAFF. In nucleotides, the CDR3 is TGCGCCAGCAGCTTAGGACAGGAGTACACTGAAGCTTTCTTT.

The J gene is TRBJ1-2, the V gene TRBV6-5, with 7 bases matching TRBD1. V shed 7 bases, J shed 8 bases, and the junction held 7 bases outside the gene matches. The CDR3 spans 12 residues. The germline V gene encodes CDR1 MNHEY and CDR2 SVGAGI. CDR3 nucleotide sequence: TGTGCCAGCACCGACAGGGTGGGGGGCTACACCTTC. This gives the protein CASTDRVGGYTF.

The chain recombines TRBV28 with TRBJ2-7; 7 bases fit TRBD2. The germline CDR1 and CDR2 sequences are MDHEN and SYDVKM. Losses at the gene ends were 8 bases for V and 5 bases for J; bases not matched to a gene: 9. The CDR3 consists of 13 residues. The CDR3: CASAGENGHEQYF. DNA for the CDR3: TGTGCCAGCGCGGGGGAAAATGGCCACGAGCAGTACTTC.

V is TRBV10-2 and J is TRBJ1-5, with 11 bases identical to TRBD1. The germline V gene encodes CDR1 WSHSY and CDR2 SAAADI. The CDR3 is 17 residues long. Trimming at V came to 6 bases and at J to 0 bases, leaving 7 bases not matched to a gene. The CDR3 region is CASRPGQGGDSNQPQHF. CDR3 coding DNA: TGCGCCAGCAGGCCGGGACAGGGGGGCGATAGCAATCAGCCCCAGCATTTT.

This rearrangement joins TRBV30 to TRBJ1-5; 8 nucleotides match TRBD1. V was pared by 1 base and J by 3 bases, with 2 bases of the junction left unmatched. The CDR3 totals 14 residues. The germline gives CDR1 GTSNPN, CDR2 SVGIG (reference sequence). The CDR3: CAWSGDRYNQPQHF. The CDR3 region has the DNA TGTGCCTGGAGTGGGGACAGGTACAATCAGCCCCAGCATTTT.

The chain uses TRBV5-6 and TRBJ1-2; D remains unclear. The CDR3 sequence is 15 residues long. Germline CDR1 and CDR2: SGHDT and YYEEEE. Between the trimmed V and J ends, which lost 1 base and 2 bases, there was a span of 12 bases. This CDR3 is CASSLWETKNYGYTF. As DNA, the CDR3 is TGTGCCAGCAGCTTGTGGGAGACCAAGAACTATGGCTACACCTTC.